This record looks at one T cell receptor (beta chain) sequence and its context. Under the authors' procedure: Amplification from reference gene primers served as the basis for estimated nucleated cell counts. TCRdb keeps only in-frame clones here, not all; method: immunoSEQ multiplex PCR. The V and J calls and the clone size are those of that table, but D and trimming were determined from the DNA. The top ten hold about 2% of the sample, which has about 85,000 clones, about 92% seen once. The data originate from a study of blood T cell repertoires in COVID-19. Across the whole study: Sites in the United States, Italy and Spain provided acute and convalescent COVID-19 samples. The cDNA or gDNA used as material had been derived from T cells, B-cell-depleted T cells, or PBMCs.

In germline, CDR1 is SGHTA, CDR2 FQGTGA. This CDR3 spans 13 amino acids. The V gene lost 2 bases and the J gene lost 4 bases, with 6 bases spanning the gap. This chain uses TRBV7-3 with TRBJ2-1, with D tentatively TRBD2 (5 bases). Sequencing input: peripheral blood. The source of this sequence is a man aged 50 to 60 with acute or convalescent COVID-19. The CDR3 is CASSLGRYNEQFF. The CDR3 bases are TGTGCCAGCAGCTTAGGGAGATACAATGAGCAGTTCTTC.